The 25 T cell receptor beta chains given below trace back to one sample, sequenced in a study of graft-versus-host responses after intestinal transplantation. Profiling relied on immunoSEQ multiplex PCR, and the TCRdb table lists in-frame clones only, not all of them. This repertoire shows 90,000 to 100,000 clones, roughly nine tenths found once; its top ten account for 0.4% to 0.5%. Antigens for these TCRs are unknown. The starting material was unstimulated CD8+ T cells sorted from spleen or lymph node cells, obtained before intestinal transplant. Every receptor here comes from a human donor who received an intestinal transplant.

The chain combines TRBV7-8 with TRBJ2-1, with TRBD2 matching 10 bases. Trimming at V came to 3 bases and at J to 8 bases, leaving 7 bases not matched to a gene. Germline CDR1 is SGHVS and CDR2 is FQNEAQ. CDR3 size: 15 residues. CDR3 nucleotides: TGTGCCAGCAGCTTCTCGGGACTAGCGTATGATGAGCAGTTCTTC. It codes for CASSFSGLAYDEQFF.

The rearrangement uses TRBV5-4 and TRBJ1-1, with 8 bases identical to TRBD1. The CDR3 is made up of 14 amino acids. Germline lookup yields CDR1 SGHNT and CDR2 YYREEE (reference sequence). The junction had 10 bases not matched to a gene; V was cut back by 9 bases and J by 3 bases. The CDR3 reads CATTGGLEDTEAFF. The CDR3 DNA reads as TGTGCCACCACAGGGGGGCTCGAGGACACTGAAGCTTTCTTT.

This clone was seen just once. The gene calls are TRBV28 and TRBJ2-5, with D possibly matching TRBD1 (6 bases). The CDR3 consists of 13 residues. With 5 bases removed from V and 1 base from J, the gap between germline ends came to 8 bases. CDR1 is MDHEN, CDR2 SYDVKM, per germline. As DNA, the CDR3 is TGTGCCAGCAGTGGGACACCCCAAGAGACCCAGTACTTC. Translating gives CASSGTPQETQYF.

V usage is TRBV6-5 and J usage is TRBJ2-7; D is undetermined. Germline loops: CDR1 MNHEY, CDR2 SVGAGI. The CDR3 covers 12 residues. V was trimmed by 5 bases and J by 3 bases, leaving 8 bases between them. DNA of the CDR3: TGTGCCAGCAGTGGAGTCGGCTACGAGCAGTACTTC. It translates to CASSGVGYEQYF.

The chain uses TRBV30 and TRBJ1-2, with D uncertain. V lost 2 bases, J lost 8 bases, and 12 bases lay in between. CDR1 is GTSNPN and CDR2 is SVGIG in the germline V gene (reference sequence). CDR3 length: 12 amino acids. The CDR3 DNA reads TGTGCCTGGAGTCCCGATCAGGCGGGCTACACCTTC. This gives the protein CAWSPDQAGYTF.

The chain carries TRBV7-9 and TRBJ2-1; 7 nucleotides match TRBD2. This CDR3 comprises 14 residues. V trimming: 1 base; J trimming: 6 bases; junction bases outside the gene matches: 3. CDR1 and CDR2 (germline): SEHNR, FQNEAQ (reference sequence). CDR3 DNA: TGTGCCAGCAGCTTAGGAAGCGGGGTCAATGAGCAGTTCTTC. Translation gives CASSLGSGVNEQFF.

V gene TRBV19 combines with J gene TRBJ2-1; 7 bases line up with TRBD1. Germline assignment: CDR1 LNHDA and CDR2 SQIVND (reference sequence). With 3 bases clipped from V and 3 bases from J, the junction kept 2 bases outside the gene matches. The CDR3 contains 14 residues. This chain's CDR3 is CASSIGTVYNEQFF. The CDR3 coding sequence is TGTGCCAGTAGTATTGGGACAGTCTACAATGAGCAGTTCTTC.

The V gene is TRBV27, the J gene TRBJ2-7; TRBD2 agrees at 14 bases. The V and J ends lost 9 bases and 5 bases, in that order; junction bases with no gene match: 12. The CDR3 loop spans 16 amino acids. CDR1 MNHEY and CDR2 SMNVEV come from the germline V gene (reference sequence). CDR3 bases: TGTGCCAGTAATTCCGGGACTAGCGGGAGTTTCCACGAGCAGTACTTC. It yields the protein CASNSGTSGSFHEQYF.

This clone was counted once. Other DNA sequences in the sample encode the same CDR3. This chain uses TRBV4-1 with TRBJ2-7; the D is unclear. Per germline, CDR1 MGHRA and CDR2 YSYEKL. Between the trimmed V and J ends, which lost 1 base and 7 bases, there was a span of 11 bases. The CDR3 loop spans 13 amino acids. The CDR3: CASSQAAGYEQYF. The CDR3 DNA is TGCGCCAGCAGCCAAGCCGCAGGCTATGAGCAGTACTTC.

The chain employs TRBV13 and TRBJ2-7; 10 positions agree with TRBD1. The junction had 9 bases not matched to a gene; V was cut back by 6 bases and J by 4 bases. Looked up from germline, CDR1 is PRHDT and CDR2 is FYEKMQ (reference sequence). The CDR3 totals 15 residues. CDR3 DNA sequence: TGTGCCAGCAGTTCCCCCGGGACAGGGGTGTACGAGCAGTACTTC. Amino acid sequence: CASSSPGTGVYEQYF.

CDR3 residues: CASTTGQPFGDTQYF. Here the CDR3 DNA reads TGCGCCAGCACGACAGGACAGCCGTTTGGAGATACGCAGTATTTT. This sequence joins TRBV5-1 and TRBJ2-3; a weak D match, TRBD1 (6 bases). The germline CDR1 and CDR2 sequences are SGHRS and YFSETQ. V gave up 6 bases and J gave up 5 bases, with 19 bases separating them. The CDR3 runs 15 residues.

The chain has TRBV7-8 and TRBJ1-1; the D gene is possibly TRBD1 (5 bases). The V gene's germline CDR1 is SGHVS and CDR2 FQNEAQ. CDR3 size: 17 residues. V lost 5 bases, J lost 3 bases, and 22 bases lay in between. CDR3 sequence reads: CASSRLRGDVDHTEAFF. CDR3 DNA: TGTGCCAGCAGCAGGCTCCGGGGGGACGTTGATCACACTGAAGCTTTCTTT.

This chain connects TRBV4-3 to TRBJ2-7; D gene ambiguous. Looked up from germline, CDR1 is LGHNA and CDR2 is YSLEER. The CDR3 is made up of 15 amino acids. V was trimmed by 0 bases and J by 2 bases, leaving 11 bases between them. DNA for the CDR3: TGCGCCAGCAGCCAAGATTTCGCCAGTACCTACGAGCAGTACTTC. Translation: CASSQDFASTYEQYF.

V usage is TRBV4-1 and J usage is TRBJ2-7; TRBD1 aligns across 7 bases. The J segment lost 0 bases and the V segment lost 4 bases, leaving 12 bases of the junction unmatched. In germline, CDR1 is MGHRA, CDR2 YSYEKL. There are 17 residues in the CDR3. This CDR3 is CASSLFASGTASYEQYF. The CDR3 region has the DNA TGCGCCAGCAGCCTCTTTGCATCAGGGACAGCCTCCTACGAGCAGTACTTC.

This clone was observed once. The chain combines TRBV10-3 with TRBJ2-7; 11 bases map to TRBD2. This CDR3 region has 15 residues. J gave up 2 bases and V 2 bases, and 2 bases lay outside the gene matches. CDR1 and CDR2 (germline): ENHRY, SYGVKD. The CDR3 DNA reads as TGTGCCATCAGTGAGCCGGGACTAGCGGCCTACGAGCAGTACTTC. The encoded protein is CAISEPGLAAYEQYF.

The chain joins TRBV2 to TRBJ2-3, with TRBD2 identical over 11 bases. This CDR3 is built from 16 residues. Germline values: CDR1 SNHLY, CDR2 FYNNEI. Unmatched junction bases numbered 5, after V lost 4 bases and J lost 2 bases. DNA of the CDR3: TGTGCCAGCAGTGTCACTAGCGGGAGAAACACAGATACGCAGTATTTT. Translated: CASSVTSGRNTDTQYF.

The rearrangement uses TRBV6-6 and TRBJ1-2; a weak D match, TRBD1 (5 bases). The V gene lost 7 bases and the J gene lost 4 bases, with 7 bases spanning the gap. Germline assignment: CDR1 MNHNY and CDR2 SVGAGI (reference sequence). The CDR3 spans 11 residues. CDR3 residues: CASTDSYGYTF. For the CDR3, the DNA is TGTGCCAGCACCGACAGCTATGGCTACACCTTC.

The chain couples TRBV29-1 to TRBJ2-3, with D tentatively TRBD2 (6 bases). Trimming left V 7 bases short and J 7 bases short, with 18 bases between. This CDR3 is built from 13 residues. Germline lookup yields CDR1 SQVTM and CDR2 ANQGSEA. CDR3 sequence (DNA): TGCAGCGCAATAGCGGTACTATTGAATACGCAGTATTTT. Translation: CSAIAVLLNTQYF.

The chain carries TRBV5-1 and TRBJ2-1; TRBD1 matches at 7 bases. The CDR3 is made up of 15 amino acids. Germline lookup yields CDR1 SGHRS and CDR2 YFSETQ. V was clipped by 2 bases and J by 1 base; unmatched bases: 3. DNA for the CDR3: TGCGCCAGCAGCTTTTCAGGGGGTTCCTACAATGAGCAGTTCTTC. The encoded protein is CASSFSGGSYNEQFF.

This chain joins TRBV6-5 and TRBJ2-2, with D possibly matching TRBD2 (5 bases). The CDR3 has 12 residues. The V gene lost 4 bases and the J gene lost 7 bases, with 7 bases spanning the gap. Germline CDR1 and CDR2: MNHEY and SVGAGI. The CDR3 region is CASSLEGGELFF. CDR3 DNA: TGTGCCAGCAGTTTAGAGGGCGGGGAGCTGTTTTTT.

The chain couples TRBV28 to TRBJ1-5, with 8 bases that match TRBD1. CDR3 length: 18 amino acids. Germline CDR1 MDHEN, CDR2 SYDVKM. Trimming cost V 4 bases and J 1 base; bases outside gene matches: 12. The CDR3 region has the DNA TGTGCCAGCAGTTGGCGCCGGACAGGGAGGATGAGCAATCAGCCCCAGCATTTT. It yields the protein CASSWRRTGRMSNQPQHF.

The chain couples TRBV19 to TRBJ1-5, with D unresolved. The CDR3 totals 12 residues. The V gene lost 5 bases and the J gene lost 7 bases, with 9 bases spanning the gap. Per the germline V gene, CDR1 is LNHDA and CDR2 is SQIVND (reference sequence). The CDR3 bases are TGTGCCAGTAGTTCCGGGATCCAGCCCCAGCATTTT. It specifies CASSSGIQPQHF.

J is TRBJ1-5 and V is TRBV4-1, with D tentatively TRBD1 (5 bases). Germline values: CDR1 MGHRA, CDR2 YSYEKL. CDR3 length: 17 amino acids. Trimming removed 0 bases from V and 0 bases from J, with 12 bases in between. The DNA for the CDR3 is TGCGCCAGCAGCCAAGACGGTCGTCAGGGTAGCAATCAGCCCCAGCATTTT. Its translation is CASSQDGRQGSNQPQHF.

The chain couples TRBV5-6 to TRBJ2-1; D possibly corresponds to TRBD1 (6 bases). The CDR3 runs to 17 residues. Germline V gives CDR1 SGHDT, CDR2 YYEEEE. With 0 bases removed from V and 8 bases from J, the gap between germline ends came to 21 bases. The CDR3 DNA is TGTGCCAGCAGCTTGGGCGCAGGGGAATTTAGAGGGGATGAGCAGTTCTTC. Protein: CASSLGAGEFRGDEQFF.

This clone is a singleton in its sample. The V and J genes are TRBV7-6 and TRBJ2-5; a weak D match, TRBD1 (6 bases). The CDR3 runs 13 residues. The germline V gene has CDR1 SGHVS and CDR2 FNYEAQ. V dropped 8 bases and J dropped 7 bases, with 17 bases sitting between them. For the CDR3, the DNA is TGTGCCAGCTCCCCCTGGGACAACCTGACCCAGTACTTC. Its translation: CASSPWDNLTQYF.